These T cell receptor beta chains were read from a single sample in a study of CD8 T cells in Susac syndrome. Using its own MiXCR run on the immunoSEQ multiplex PCR reads, TCRdb lists one record per CDR3 protein. This sample has approximately 120,000 distinct CDR3 sequences, with approximately 90% found just once. Sequencing was carried out using CD8+ T cells from PBMCs. Source of these receptors: a human donor in good health. Both conserved end residues are part of each CDR3. The order of the fields is J gene, V gene, D gene, clone size, CDR3 DNA, CDR3 protein. A D gene is named only where the DNA matches it firmly. Clone size appears in some rows only: once, few, many, or a class for an expanded clone.

>TRBJ2-7|TRBV12-3/TRBV12-4|TRBD1|.
TGTGCCAGCACCAGGACAGGGGGCTTCTACGAGCAGTACTTC
CASTRTGGFYEQYF
>TRBJ2-1|TRBV12-3/TRBV12-4|TRBD2|.
TGTGCCAGCAGTTTAGCGGGAGGGCTTCAGTTCTTC
CASSLAGGLQFF
>TRBJ2-3|TRBV20-1|TRBD2|.
TGCAGTGCTAGCCTCCTAGCGGGAGGGCTCACAGATACGCAGTATTTT
CSASLLAGGLTDTQYF
>TRBJ1-6|TRBV7-8|TRBD1|.
TGTGCCAGCAGCTCCCGGGACAGGGGCCCTTCACCCCTCCACTTT
CASSSRDRGPSPLHF
>TRBJ2-3|TRBV7-9|TRBD2|.
TGTGCCAGCTCACGGACTAGCGGGAGTTCGGATACGCAGTATTTT
CASSRTSGSSDTQYF
>TRBJ2-1|TRBV7-3|.|.
TGTGCCAGCAGATTAATCCCGGGAGACGAGCAGTTCTTC
CASRLIPGDEQFF
>TRBJ2-7|TRBV4-1|.|.
TGCGCCAGCAGCCAAGATTGGAGGGAGCAGTACTTC
CASSQDWREQYF
>TRBJ2-5|TRBV5-1|.|.
TGCGCCAGCAGCTTGGAGGTGGGCCGGGGCCAAGAGACCCAGTACTTC
CASSLEVGRGQETQYF
>TRBJ2-1|TRBV20-1|.|once
TGCAGTGCCGGGGACGACTCCTACAATGAGCAGTTCTTC
CSAGDDSYNEQFF
>TRBJ1-2|TRBV29-1|.|.
TGCAGCGTTGAAGGGAGCAGGGGAGAGGGCTACACCTTC
CSVEGSRGEGYTF
>TRBJ1-1|TRBV5-1|TRBD1|.
TGCGCCAGCAGGGGCTACAATGGGACAGGGGGAAAGAACACTGAAGCTTTCTTT
CASRGYNGTGGKNTEAFF
>TRBJ1-5|TRBV4-1|.|.
TGCGCCAGCAGCCAAGAACCAGGGGTTCAGCCCCAGCATTTT
CASSQEPGVQPQHF
>TRBJ2-1|TRBV18|TRBD2|.
TGTGCCAGCTCACCACCGAGCGGGAGGCCCTTGAATGAGCAGTTCTTC
CASSPPSGRPLNEQFF
>TRBJ2-5|TRBV6-2/TRBV6-3|.|.
TGTGCCAGCAGTTACGGGCAGGGGTGGACCCAGTACTTC
CASSYGQGWTQYF
>TRBJ1-5|TRBV5-5|.|.
TGTGCCAGCAGCTTGGGGGCCTACGTTGAGCCCCAGCATTTT
CASSLGAYVEPQHF
>TRBJ1-3|TRBV29-1|TRBD1|.
TGCAGCGTTGAAGATGTGCGGACAGGGACTGGCCCTGGAAACACCATATATTTT
CSVEDVRTGTGPGNTIYF
>TRBJ2-7|TRBV6-2/TRBV6-3|TRBD2|.
TGTGCCAGCACCACCCAGGAGCGGGGGACCTACGAGCAGTACTTC
CASTTQERGTYEQYF
>TRBJ2-3|TRBV2|TRBD2|.
TGTGCCAGCAGCACCCCGGGACTAGCGGGAGTAGCAGATACGCAGTATTTT
CASSTPGLAGVADTQYF
>TRBJ2-7|TRBV29-1|.|.
TGCAGCGCCGGAGGTTCCAGCTCCTACGAGCAGTACTTC
CSAGGSSSYEQYF
>TRBJ2-1|TRBV10-2|.|.
TGCGCCAGCAGTGACTTTAGGCGGGGGACACTCAATGAGCAGTTCTTC
CASSDFRRGTLNEQFF
>TRBJ2-1|TRBV6-2/TRBV6-3|.|.
TGTGCCAGCAGTTACTACAGGAATGAGCAGTTCTTC
CASSYYRNEQFF
>TRBJ2-1|TRBV14|.|.
TGTGCCAGCAACCTCGGCTGGGAGCAAAATGAGCAGTTCTTC
CASNLGWEQNEQFF
>TRBJ2-2|TRBV13|.|.
TGTGCCAGCAGGTACGCGAACACCGGGGAGCTGTTTTTT
CASRYANTGELFF
>TRBJ2-7|TRBV4-1|TRBD1|.
TGCGCCAGCAGCCAATACAGGGGCGACGAGCAGTACTTC
CASSQYRGDEQYF
>TRBJ1-1|TRBV5-1|.|.
TGCGCCAGCAGTCTCGACAGTAGGAACACTGAAGCTTTCTTT
CASSLDSRNTEAFF
>TRBJ2-7|TRBV4-2|.|.
TGTGCCAGCAGCCCGACGATCTCGGGCGGGAACGTCTACGAGCAGTACTTC
CASSPTISGGNVYEQYF
>TRBJ2-4|TRBV19|.|.
TGTGCCAGTAATGGGATCTCGTATTCCGACATTCAGTACTTC
CASNGISYSDIQYF
>TRBJ2-5|TRBV25-1|.|.
TGTGCCAGCAGTCCTCCTGCCCGATTCGGGGAGACCCAGTACTTC
CASSPPARFGETQYF
>TRBJ2-1|TRBV29-1|TRBD2|.
TGCAGCGTTGAGAAGCGGGAGTTTCTAGGGGAGCAGTTCTTC
CSVEKREFLGEQFF
>TRBJ2-3|TRBV7-2|TRBD1|.
TGTGCCAGCAGCTCGGACAGGGGGCTTCTAGAGACAGATACGCAGTATTTT
CASSSDRGLLETDTQYF
>TRBJ1-1|TRBV19|.|.
TGTGCCAGTAGCTTATCGGGCAGCACTGAAGCTTTCTTT
CASSLSGSTEAFF
>TRBJ1-2|TRBV12-3/TRBV12-4|TRBD1|.
TGTGCCAGCAGTTTATTTCTCCAGGGGGATGGCTACACCTTC
CASSLFLQGDGYTF
>TRBJ1-1|TRBV4-3|.|.
TGCGCCAGCAGCCAAGAGCCGGGCATGAACACTGAAGCTTTCTTT
CASSQEPGMNTEAFF
>TRBJ2-7|TRBV7-9|.|.
TGTGCCAGCAGCCAACAGGGCCCCTACGAGCAGTACTTC
CASSQQGPYEQYF
>TRBJ1-2|TRBV29-1|.|.
TGCAGCGTTTTTGGGTCTACAACAGGGAATGGCTACACCTTC
CSVFGSTTGNGYTF
>TRBJ2-1|TRBV20-1|.|once
TGCAGTGCTAGGGGGGGAGACGGAACGGACTACAATGAGCAGTTCTTC
CSARGGDGTDYNEQFF
>TRBJ2-5|TRBV3-1|.|.
TGTGCCAGCAGCCAAGGGCCGGTTAGCCGGGAGACCCAGTACTTC
CASSQGPVSRETQYF
>TRBJ2-7|TRBV12-3/TRBV12-4|.|.
TGTGCCAGCAGTTTCGGAGCGGAGCCAGACTTC
CASSFGAEPDF
>TRBJ2-2|TRBV7-3|TRBD1|.
TGTGCCAGCAGCCCAGGACAGGGCGACACCGGGGAGCTGTTTTTT
CASSPGQGDTGELFF
>TRBJ2-1|TRBV3-1|TRBD2|.
TGTGCCAGCAGCCAAGATACGCGGGGGGCCAATGAGCAGTTCTTC
CASSQDTRGANEQFF
>TRBJ1-1|TRBV4-3|.|.
TGCGCCAGCAGCCAAGATGGACTACTGGGAACTGAAGCTTTCTTT
CASSQDGLLGTEAFF
>TRBJ2-2|TRBV2|.|.
TGTGCCAGCAGAGGGAGCTCGAACACCGGGGAGCTGTTTTTT
CASRGSSNTGELFF
>TRBJ2-2|TRBV14|.|.
TGTGCCAGCAGCCAAGATGTCAGACGGAACACCGGGGAGCTGTTTTTT
CASSQDVRRNTGELFF
>TRBJ2-3|TRBV4-3|TRBD1|.
TGCGCCAGCAGCCAAGGGACAGGGATAGATACGCAGTATTTT
CASSQGTGIDTQYF
>TRBJ1-1|TRBV6-2/TRBV6-3|.|.
TGTGCCAGCATACGAGGGGGGAACACTGAAGCTTTCTTT
CASIRGGNTEAFF
>TRBJ2-4|TRBV12-3/TRBV12-4|TRBD1|.
TGTGCCAGCAGCTCTGGACAGGGGGCCCGTGCAGTGGCCAAAAACATTCAGTACTTC
CASSSGQGARAVAKNIQYF
>TRBJ1-5|TRBV5-1|TRBD1|.
TGCGCCAGCAGCTTTGGGACAGGCAATCAGCCCCAGCATTTT
CASSFGTGNQPQHF
>TRBJ1-1|TRBV3-1|.|.
TGTGCCAGCATCCCCGCCCACGGGAACACTGAAGCTTTCTTT
CASIPAHGNTEAFF
>TRBJ1-1|TRBV7-2|.|.
TGTGCCAGCAGCTTGAAGACAGGTCCGAATTCTTGGACTGAAGCTTTCTTT
CASSLKTGPNSWTEAFF
>TRBJ1-1|TRBV20-1|.|once
TGCAGTGCTCGTCGGGGGTCCGAGAACACTGAAGCTTTCTTT
CSARRGSENTEAFF
>TRBJ1-1|TRBV7-6|.|.
TGTGCCAGCAGCTTGGCACCGCTGAACACTGAAGCTTTCTTT
CASSLAPLNTEAFF
>TRBJ2-1|TRBV20-1|.|.
TGCAGTGCTAGCGGGGGCCCGACTTACAATGAGCAGTTCTTC
CSASGGPTYNEQFF
>TRBJ2-7|TRBV6-6|.|.
TGTGCCAGCAGTTATGCCGGGGACTACGAGCAGTACTTC
CASSYAGDYEQYF
>TRBJ1-5|TRBV6-2/TRBV6-3|.|.
TGTGCCAGCAGTCTCGGGGATCATCAGCCCCAGCATTTT
CASSLGDHQPQHF
>TRBJ2-1|TRBV5-1|.|.
TGCGCCAGCAGCTTGCAGCTCCCCTACAATGAGCAGTTCTTC
CASSLQLPYNEQFF
>TRBJ2-5|TRBV9|.|.
TGTGCCAGCAGCGTAGCAGCGGAGATGGGGACCCAGTACTTC
CASSVAAEMGTQYF